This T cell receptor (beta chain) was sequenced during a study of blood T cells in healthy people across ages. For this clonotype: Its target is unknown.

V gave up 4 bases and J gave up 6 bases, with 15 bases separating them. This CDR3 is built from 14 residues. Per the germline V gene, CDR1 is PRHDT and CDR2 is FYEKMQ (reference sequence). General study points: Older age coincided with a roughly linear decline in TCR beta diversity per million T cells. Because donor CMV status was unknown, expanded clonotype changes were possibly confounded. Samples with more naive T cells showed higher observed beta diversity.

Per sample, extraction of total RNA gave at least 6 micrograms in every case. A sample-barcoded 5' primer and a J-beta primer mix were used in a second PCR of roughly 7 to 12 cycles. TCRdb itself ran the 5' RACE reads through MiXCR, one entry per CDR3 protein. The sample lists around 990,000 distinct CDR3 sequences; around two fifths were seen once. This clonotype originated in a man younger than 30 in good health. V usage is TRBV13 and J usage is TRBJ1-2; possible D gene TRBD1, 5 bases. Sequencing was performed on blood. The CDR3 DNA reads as TGTGCCAGCAGCTCCCCGCAGGGAATCGATGGCTACACCTTC. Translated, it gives CASSSPQGIDGYTF. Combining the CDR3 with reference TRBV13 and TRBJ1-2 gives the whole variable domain AAGVIQSPRHLIKEKRETATLKCYPIPRHDTVYWYQQGPGQDPQFLISFYEKMQSDKGSIPDRFSAQQFSDYHSELNMSSLELGDSALYFCASSSPQGIDGYTFGSGTRLTVV.